This TCR beta chain is from a study of OX40 agonist ivuxolimab in advanced cancers. Overall study context: Those enrolled were 80% to 85% male, with a mean age of 60 years and ages from about 20 to 90. General study results and limits: At 0.1 to 3.0 mg/kg and by week 6, clonal expansion occurred in CD4+ and CD8+ blood T cells. Expanded clones belonging to CD8+ T cells outnumbered, on average, those of CD4+.

In the case of this clone: As yet, its antigen is unknown.

Sequenced by immunoSEQ multiplex PCR; TCRdb stores in-frame clones only, minus some. This repertoire shows roughly 79,000 clones, 80% to 95% found once; its top ten account for approximately 0.5%. The timepoints at which blood was sampled were baseline, cycle 4 day 1, and cycle 7 day 1. The sequencing here drew on CD4+ or CD8+ T cells sorted from blood, taken in a trial of the OX40 agonist ivuxolimab. This receptor was taken from an adult with an advanced solid tumor such as melanoma, head and neck, liver or kidney cancer.

CDR3 amino acids: CAISAGTGREMNTEAFF. The CDR3 DNA sequence: TGTGCCATCAGTGCCGGGACAGGGCGGGAAATGAACACTGAAGCTTTCTTT. The gene calls are TRBV10-3 and TRBJ1-1; TRBD1 agrees at 9 bases. In germline, CDR1 is ENHRY, CDR2 SYGVKD. This CDR3 is built from 17 residues. Trimming removed 4 bases from V and 0 bases from J; junction bases left unmatched: 9.